The 31 T cell receptor beta chains listed next were all sequenced from one sample in a study of T cells in Graves' hyperthyroidism and ophthalmopathy. The CDR3 regions of TCR beta were amplified from RNA transcripts. First-round RT-PCR of the TCR CDR3 relied on the HTBI primer set. TCRdb re-called the multiplex PCR reads through MiXCR, storing one row per CDR3 protein. The table has 560,000 or so distinct CDR3 sequences, 20% seen once. The sample comprised blood. The receptors come from a man between 40 and 49 years old with Graves' ophthalmopathy.

The chain joins TRBV29-1 to TRBJ2-3; D call uncertain. Deletions cut 4 bases from V and 1 base from J, with 9 bases between. The germline V gene has CDR1 SQVTM and CDR2 ANQGSEA. This CDR3 has 13 amino acids. The CDR3 reads CSVAGLGTDTQYF. In DNA form, the CDR3 reads TGCAGCGTTGCTGGGTTGGGCACAGATACGCAGTATTTT.

This clonotype has just a few counts. The rearrangement uses TRBV2 and TRBJ1-2, with TRBD1 matching 7 bases. The CDR3 has 14 residues. The germline CDR1 and CDR2 sequences are SNHLY and FYNNEI. V gave up 6 bases and J gave up 5 bases; unmatched junction bases: 9. In nucleotides, the CDR3 is TGTGCCAGCAGGTCCGGGACAGTGGGATATGGCTACACCTTC. It translates to CASRSGTVGYGYTF.

Many counts were recorded for this clonotype. V gene TRBV3-1 combines with J gene TRBJ2-5, with D unclear. The CDR3 consists of 13 residues. V lost 0 bases to trimming and J lost 6 bases, with 8 bases between them. Germline V lookup: CDR1 LGHDT, CDR2 YNNKEL (reference sequence). The CDR3 is CASSQDYRKTQYF. CDR3 sequence (DNA): TGTGCCAGCAGCCAAGATTATCGGAAGACCCAGTACTTC.

The chain combines TRBV12-3 or TRBV12-4 with TRBJ2-1, with D perhaps TRBD2 (7 bases). Trimming took off 7 bases at V and 7 bases at J, with 20 bases between the two ends. The CDR3 is 15 amino acids. The CDR3 protein is CASNIGGGVRNEQFF. In DNA, the CDR3 is TGTGCCAGCAACATAGGGGGGGGGGTAAGGAATGAGCAGTTCTTC.

V usage is TRBV29-1 and J usage is TRBJ2-7; TRBD1 agrees at 9 bases. CDR1 and CDR2 (germline): SQVTM, ANQGSEA. V lost 6 bases and J lost 3; bases outside the gene matches: 9. The CDR3 spans 14 residues. The CDR3 loop reads CSVSGTGTIYEQYF. In nucleotides, the CDR3 is TGCAGCGTGAGTGGGACAGGGACGATCTACGAGCAGTACTTC.

This clonotype came up many times. The chain uses TRBV2 and TRBJ2-5; 9 nucleotides line up with TRBD2. Losses at the gene ends were 7 bases for V and 4 bases for J; bases not matched to a gene: 7. The CDR3 contains 14 residues. Germline assignment: CDR1 SNHLY and CDR2 FYNNEI. In nucleotides, the CDR3 is TGTGCCAGCACGGACGGCGGGGGGGTAGAGACCCAGTACTTC. Protein: CASTDGGGVETQYF.

In its sample, this clonotype was seen a few times. V gene TRBV7-6 combines with J gene TRBJ2-2, with 7 bases identical to TRBD2. This CDR3 is built from 14 residues. CDR1 and CDR2 (germline): SGHVS, FNYEAQ. Germline trimming cut 3 bases from V and 8 bases from J; bases unmatched to any gene: 6. CDR3 bases: TGTGCCAGCAGCTTGCAACGCGGGAGAGGGGAGCTGTTTTTT. Its protein is CASSLQRGRGELFF.

This clonotype was counted between two and nine times. V gene TRBV7-9 combines with J gene TRBJ2-1, with TRBD2 matching 7 bases. Germline CDR1 and CDR2: SEHNR and FQNEAQ (reference sequence). V lost 6 bases to trimming and J lost 12 bases; unmatched junction nucleotides: 8. The length of the CDR3 is 12 residues. CDR3 sequence: CASRQSGIGQFF. The CDR3 coding sequence is TGTGCCAGCAGACAGAGCGGGATAGGGCAGTTCTTC.

This clonotype was seen more than once but under ten times. The chain combines TRBV4-3 with TRBJ1-5; 8 bases match TRBD1. This CDR3 region has 15 residues. Germline V gene sequence: CDR1 LGHNA, CDR2 YSLEER. The trim removed 6 bases at V and 4 bases at J, leaving 8 bases unmatched. The CDR3 region is CASSFGQGPNQPQHF. The CDR3, as DNA: TGCGCCAGCAGTTTCGGACAGGGTCCTAATCAGCCCCAGCATTTT.

The chain carries TRBV28 and TRBJ2-7; 10 nucleotides match TRBD1. Per the germline V gene, CDR1 is MDHEN and CDR2 is SYDVKM. The CDR3 covers 15 residues. The V gene end was trimmed by 1 base and the J gene end by 5 bases; junction bases not matched to a gene: 5. This CDR3 is CASSLSGTGVDEQYF. The CDR3 DNA reads TGTGCCAGCAGTTTATCTGGGACAGGGGTCGACGAGCAGTACTTC.

This clonotype was picked up a small number of times. This chain connects TRBV6-1 to TRBJ2-7, with D uncertain. The CDR3 is 13 residues long. V was trimmed by 1 base and J by 7 bases, leaving 11 bases between them. Per the germline V gene, CDR1 is MNHNS and CDR2 is SASEGT. For the CDR3, the DNA is TGTGCCAGCAGTGAAGTAAGGACCAGAGAGCAGTACTTC. Translating it yields CASSEVRTREQYF.

V and J are TRBV7-9 and TRBJ2-6; a weak D match, TRBD1 (6 bases). V lost 11 bases and J 1 base, leaving 21 bases between the germline ends. CDR3 length equals 17 residues. The germline CDR1 and CDR2 sequences are SEHNR and FQNEAQ (reference sequence). In nucleotides, the CDR3 is TGTGCCGGTGGGGGACATCGGGCAAAGTCTGGGGCCAACGTCCTGACTTTC. Its translation is CAGGGHRAKSGANVLTF. Complete variable domain (other parts from reference TRBV7-9 and TRBJ2-6): DTGVSQNPRHKITKRGQNVTFRCDPISEHNRLYWYRQTLGQGPEFLTYFQNEAQLEKSRLLSDRFSAERPKGSFSTLEIQRTEQGDSAMYLCAGGGHRAKSGANVLTFGAGSRLTVL.

This clonotype was counted only a few times. This rearrangement joins TRBV9 to TRBJ2-7; 10 bases line up with TRBD1. The V gene end was trimmed by 0 bases and the J gene end by 7 bases; junction bases not matched to a gene: 10. The CDR3 has 16 residues. Per the germline V gene, CDR1 is SGDLS and CDR2 is YYNGEE. The CDR3 DNA reads as TGTGCCAGCAGCGTAGGACAGGGGGCGAGGGTAGGGGAGCAGTACTTC. Residues: CASSVGQGARVGEQYF.

The rearrangement uses TRBV5-1 and TRBJ2-7; the D is unclear. Germline V gene lookup returns CDR1 SGHRS and CDR2 YFSETQ. V shed 5 bases and J shed 0 bases, with 12 bases lying between them. The CDR3 is 14 amino acids. In DNA form, the CDR3 reads TGCGCCAGCAGGTCCGGGCCGAGCTCCTACGAGCAGTACTTC. It encodes CASRSGPSSYEQYF.

J is TRBJ1-1 and V is TRBV6-1; 7 nucleotides align to TRBD1. Germline-derived CDR1 and CDR2 are MNHNS and SASEGT. V was pared by 5 bases and J by 1 base, with 7 bases of the junction left unmatched. This CDR3 has 15 amino acids. Here the CDR3 reads CASSLNRGQNTEAFF. CDR3 nucleotides: TGTGCCAGCAGTCTAAACAGGGGCCAGAACACTGAAGCTTTCTTT.

The V call is TRBV5-4, the J call TRBJ1-2; no clear D. CDR1 and CDR2 from the germline V gene are SGHNT and YYREEE (reference sequence). The CDR3 spans 14 residues. Trimming shortened V by 4 bases and J by 1 base, and 11 bases separated the two germline ends. The CDR3 sequence is CASSLGTYNYGYTF. In DNA, the CDR3 is TGTGCCAGCAGCCTCGGTACCTATAACTATGGCTACACCTTC.

This clonotype was recorded at least ten times. The rearrangement uses TRBV30 and TRBJ2-1; tentatively, D is TRBD1 (5 bases). The CDR3 has 13 residues. Germline CDR1 reads GTSNPN; CDR2 reads SVGIG (reference sequence). Trimming shortened V by 1 base and J by 7 bases, and 11 bases separated the two germline ends. Written as DNA, the CDR3 is TGTGCCTGGAGTGACACGACAGAAAATGAGCAGTTCTTC. This sequence encodes CAWSDTTENEQFF.

This rearrangement joins TRBV2 to TRBJ1-1; D possibly corresponds to TRBD1 (5 bases). V lost 11 bases, J lost 5 bases, and 15 bases lay in between. Germline V gives CDR1 SNHLY, CDR2 FYNNEI. The CDR3 sequence is 12 residues long. This CDR3 reads CAFGGAGTEAFF. The DNA of the CDR3 is TGTGCCTTTGGAGGGGCTGGGACTGAAGCTTTCTTT. Complete variable domain (other parts from reference TRBV2 and TRBJ1-1): EPEVTQTPSHQVTQMGQEVILRCVPISNHLYFYWYRQILGQKVEFLVSFYNNEISEKSEIFDDQFSVERPDGSNFTLKIRSTKLEDSAMYFCAFGGAGTEAFFGQGTRLTVV.

This rearrangement joins TRBV2 to TRBJ1-1; a weak D match, TRBD1 (6 bases). V lost 6 bases to trimming and J lost 0 bases, with 11 bases between them. Germline V gene lookup returns CDR1 SNHLY and CDR2 FYNNEI. The CDR3 runs to 14 residues. CDR3 DNA sequence: TGTGCCAGCAGGGGGGGGACATTGAACACTGAAGCTTTCTTT. Translated: CASRGGTLNTEAFF.

This clonotype was counted many times. The rearrangement uses TRBV3-1 and TRBJ2-1, with TRBD1 identical over 7 bases. V was pared by 5 bases and J by 8 bases, with 9 bases of the junction left unmatched. This CDR3 spans 14 amino acids. Germline V gene sequence: CDR1 LGHDT, CDR2 YNNKEL (reference sequence). CDR3 amino acids: CASSSDRVWDEQFF. Here the CDR3 DNA reads TGTGCCAGCAGCTCAGACAGGGTTTGGGATGAGCAGTTCTTC.

Comments on this clonotype: Being one base from a much bigger clone, this may be a read error. V gene TRBV28 combines with J gene TRBJ2-7; a weak D match, TRBD2 (7 bases). This CDR3 contains 14 residues. The germline gives CDR1 MDHEN, CDR2 SYDVKM. The CDR3 bases are TGTGTCACCAGCATCAGGGGAGGGAACTACGAGCAGTACTTC. Translation: CVTSIRGGNYEQYF.

This CDR3 is CASSEGRFSSYEQYF. For the CDR3, the DNA is TGTGCCAGCAGTGAAGGACGGTTTAGCTCCTACGAGCAGTACTTC. The rearrangement links TRBV2 to TRBJ2-7; D call uncertain. Trimming removed 1 base at V and 0 bases at J, with 10 bases between. The germline gives CDR1 SNHLY, CDR2 FYNNEI. CDR3 size: 15 residues.

With regard to this clonotype: A junction boundary mismatches the germline segment, possibly from a read error. This sequence joins TRBV7-3 and TRBJ2-1, with 7 bases matching TRBD2. Looked up from germline, CDR1 is SGHTA and CDR2 is FQGTGA. The CDR3 length is 13 residues. The CDR3 region is CASSLIRLAEKFF. In nucleotides, the CDR3 is TGTGCCAGCAGTTTAATAAGGCTAGCGGAAAAGTTCTTC.

Note on this clonotype: This may be a read error, as it is one base from a much larger clone. The CDR3 here is CASSYSGTSGADAQYF. CDR3 nucleotide sequence: TGTGCCAGCAGTTACTCAGGGACTAGCGGGGCAGATGCGCAGTATTTT. The chain has TRBV6-2 or TRBV6-3 and TRBJ2-3; the match to TRBD2 covers 13 bases. The CDR3 contains 16 residues. CDR1 is MNHEY and CDR2 is SVGEGT in the germline V gene.

In this sample, this clonotype turned up a few times. The gene calls are TRBV5-1 and TRBJ1-4, with 9 bases matching TRBD1. The trim removed 4 bases at V and 7 bases at J, leaving 8 bases unmatched. Looked up from germline, CDR1 is SGHRS and CDR2 is YFSETQ. The CDR3 is 15 amino acids. The CDR3 sequence is CASSGMGQGGEKLFF. DNA of the CDR3: TGCGCCAGCAGCGGAATGGGACAGGGAGGTGAAAAACTGTTTTTT.

This clonotype was counted at least ten times. The rearrangement joins TRBV6-1 to TRBJ2-7; 9 nucleotides match TRBD1. CDR3 length: 16 residues. With 5 bases clipped from V and 9 bases from J, the junction kept 17 bases outside the gene matches. CDR1 and CDR2 from the germline V gene are MNHNS and SASEGT. The CDR3 here is CASSLVGTGHSTGQYF. The DNA for the CDR3 is TGTGCCAGCAGTTTGGTTGGGACAGGGCACTCGACGGGGCAGTACTTC.

This clonotype was seen only a few times. In DNA form, the CDR3 reads TGCAGCGTTGAAGGAGGGGCAGGGGTAGGTCAAATGGGGCAGTATTTT. This translates into CSVEGGAGVGQMGQYF. J is TRBJ2-3 and V is TRBV29-1; tentatively, D is TRBD1 (6 bases). Per the germline V gene, CDR1 is SQVTM and CDR2 is ANQGSEA. V was cut by 1 base and J by 11 bases, with 25 bases left in between. The CDR3 runs to 16 residues.

In this sample, this clonotype turned up a few times. The genes are TRBV2 and TRBJ2-7; possibly TRBD2 for D (6 bases). This CDR3 spans 13 amino acids. Germline-derived CDR1 and CDR2 are SNHLY and FYNNEI. CDR3 protein: CAGGREAVHEQYF. Here the CDR3 DNA reads TGTGCAGGAGGGCGGGAAGCGGTCCACGAGCAGTACTTC.

The chain couples TRBV30 to TRBJ2-5, with TRBD1 as a possible D gene (6 bases). CDR3 length equals 15 residues. From germline, CDR1 is GTSNPN and CDR2 SVGIG (reference sequence). V lost 4 bases and J lost 0, with 15 bases in between. In nucleotides, the CDR3 is TGTGCCTGGAACGTCCTCCGGGACAACCAAGAGACCCAGTACTTC. Residues: CAWNVLRDNQETQYF.

This clonotype was counted only a few times. The rearrangement links TRBV7-9 to TRBJ2-1; 7 bases align to TRBD2. Germline V gives CDR1 SEHNR, CDR2 FQNEAQ (reference sequence). The CDR3 length is 14 residues. Germline trimming cut 8 bases from V and 7 bases from J; bases unmatched to any gene: 11. In nucleotides, the CDR3 is TGTGCCAGCTCCCCTGGCGGGAGAAGGAATGAGCAGTTCTTC. This codes for CASSPGGRRNEQFF.

This clonotype was detected many times. This rearrangement joins TRBV28 to TRBJ2-3, with D perhaps assigned TRBD1 or TRBD2 (5 bases each). V lost 5 bases and J 3 bases, leaving 15 bases between the germline ends. This CDR3 spans 15 amino acids. CDR1 MDHEN and CDR2 SYDVKM come from the germline V gene. CDR3: CASSPGAARTDTQYF. The CDR3 DNA reads TGTGCCAGCAGTCCCGGGGCGGCCAGGACAGATACGCAGTATTTT.